The rows below give T cell receptor beta chains drawn from one sample of a study of technical replicates of blood from a handful of donors. The data were produced by immunoSEQ multiplex PCR, yet TCRdb's version contains in-frame clones alone and is incomplete. The table has tens of thousands of clones, approximately 88% seen once. Material for sequencing was PBMCs. The receptors derive from a human donor in good health. Some clones in this sample may be carry-over from other donors' samples. Both conserved end residues are part of each CDR3. Each record gives: clone size, V gene, D gene, J gene, CDR3 DNA, CDR3 protein. D genes are given only for firm matches. For some rows the clone size is stated as once, few or many, or as a class when expanded; others skip it.

-	TRBV13	-	TRBJ1-4	TGTGCCAGCAGCTTAGGCCTAATGGGGCAAAACACCCTCGGAAAACTGTTTTTT	CASSLGLMGQNTLGKLFF
-	TRBV7-8	-	TRBJ2-3	TGTGCCAGCAGCATCCGGGACTCTAGCACAGATACGCAGTATTTT	CASSIRDSSTDTQYF
-	TRBV18	-	TRBJ2-7	TGTGCCAGCTCACCGGAGGGGCGCAACGAGGAGCAGTACTTC	CASSPEGRNEEQYF
-	TRBV5-4	TRBD2	TRBJ2-3	TGTGCCAGCAGCGGGGGACTAGCGGGGGCCACAGATACGCAGTATTTT	CASSGGLAGATDTQYF
-	TRBV6-5	TRBD1	TRBJ2-5	TGTGCCAGCAGTTCCTCCGGGACAGGGGGCTTTGAGACCCAGTACTTC	CASSSSGTGGFETQYF
-	TRBV5-7	-	TRBJ1-1	TGTGCCAGCAGCTGGGGGGATTTCGGTAACACTGAAGCTTTCTTT	CASSWGDFGNTEAFF
-	TRBV5-1	TRBD2	TRBJ2-5	TGCGCCAGCAGCTTGGCGCTAGCGGGGATCCAAGAGACCCAGTACTTC	CASSLALAGIQETQYF
-	TRBV5-6	-	TRBJ1-2	TGTGCCAGCAGCTTGGCCGCGGGGGCGCTTGGCTACACCTTC	CASSLAAGALGYTF
-	TRBV5-8	-	TRBJ2-3	TGTGCCAGCAGCTTGGGACTACGCACAGATACGCAGTATTTT	CASSLGLRTDTQYF
once	TRBV7-8	TRBD1	TRBJ2-1	TGTGCCAGCAGTATCGGACAGGGCTACAATGAGCAGTTCTTC	CASSIGQGYNEQFF
-	TRBV18	TRBD1	TRBJ1-3	TGTGCCAGCTCATCGAACTCCGGGACAGGGGGCACTGGAAACACCATATATTTT	CASSSNSGTGGTGNTIYF
-	TRBV7-3	-	TRBJ1-1	TGTGCCAGCAGCTTTCAACACCTGAACACTGAAGCTTTCTTT	CASSFQHLNTEAFF
-	TRBV9	-	TRBJ1-6	TGTGCCAGCAGCGTAGAATCAGTAAGCGGTTCACCCCTCCACTTT	CASSVESVSGSPLHF
-	TRBV11-2	TRBD2	TRBJ2-7	TGTGCCAGCAGCTCTCTTCCGGGACTAGTAATCTACGAGCAGTACTTC	CASSSLPGLVIYEQYF
-	TRBV7-2	TRBD2	TRBJ2-1	TGTGCCAGCAGAGGAGCGGGGGGGCGTTACAATGAGCAGTTCTTC	CASRGAGGRYNEQFF